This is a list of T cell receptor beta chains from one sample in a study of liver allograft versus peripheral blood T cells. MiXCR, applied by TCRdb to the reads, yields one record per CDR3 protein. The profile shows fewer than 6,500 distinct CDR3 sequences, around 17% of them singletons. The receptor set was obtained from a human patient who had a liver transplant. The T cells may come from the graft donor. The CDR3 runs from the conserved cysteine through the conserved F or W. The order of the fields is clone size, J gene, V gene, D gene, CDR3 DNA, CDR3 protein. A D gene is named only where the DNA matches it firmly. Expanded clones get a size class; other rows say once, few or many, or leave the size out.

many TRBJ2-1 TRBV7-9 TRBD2 TGTGCCAGCAGCTTAGATGCCGGTCTAGCGGGACACAATGAGCAGTTCTTC CASSLDAGLAGHNEQFF
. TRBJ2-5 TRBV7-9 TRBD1 TGTGCCAGCAGCTTAAGTGGGACAGGGGAGACCCAGTACTTC CASSLSGTGETQYF
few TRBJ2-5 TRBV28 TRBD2 TGTGCCAGCACGGCGGCGGGGGGGCCGGAGACCCAGTACTTC CASTAAGGPETQYF
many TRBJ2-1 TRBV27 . TGTGCCAGCAGTTTAGACCAGGCCCGAGGGAACAATGAGCAGTTCTTC CASSLDQARGNNEQFF
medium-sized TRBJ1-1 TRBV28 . TGTGCCAGCAGTACCGTGGACACGAACACTGAAGCTTTCTTT CASSTVDTNTEAFF
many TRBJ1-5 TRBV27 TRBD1 TGTGCCAGCAGCACAGGGGTTCGCAATCAGCCCCAGCATTTT CASSTGVRNQPQHF
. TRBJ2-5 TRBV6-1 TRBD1 TGTGCCAGCAGCAGGGACAGGTCGCATTTCGAGACCCAGTACTTC CASSRDRSHFETQYF
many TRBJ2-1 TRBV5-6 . TGTGCCAGCAGCTTGTCAAGTAGCGTGCCCTACAATGAGCAGTTCTTC CASSLSSSVPYNEQFF
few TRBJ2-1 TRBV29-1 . TGCAGCTGGTCTTTTGGGGGAGGGGGTGAGCAGTTCTTC CSWSFGGGGEQFF
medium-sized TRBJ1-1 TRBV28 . TGTGCCAGCAGTCCTTGGGAATCGGGCACTGAAGCTTTCTTT CASSPWESGTEAFF
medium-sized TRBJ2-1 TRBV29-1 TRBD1 TGCAGCGGCGCGACAGGGGGCCCCAATGAGCAGTTCTTC CSGATGGPNEQFF
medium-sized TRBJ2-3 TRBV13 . TGTGCCAGCAGCCTCGTGGCTGAGGGGGCAGATACGCAGTATTTT CASSLVAEGADTQYF
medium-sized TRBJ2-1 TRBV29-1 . TGCAGCGTGCGACGGGAGTCTGAGCAGTTCTTC CSVRRESEQFF
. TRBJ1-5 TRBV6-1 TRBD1 TGTGCCGTGTACGGGACAGTCCTAAATCAGCCCCAGCATTTT CAVYGTVLNQPQHF
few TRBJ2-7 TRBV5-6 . TGTGCCAGCAGCCCGCAGGATTCATCCTACGAGCAGTACTTC CASSPQDSSYEQYF
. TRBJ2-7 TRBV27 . TGTGCCAGCAGTTTAGGGGCCCCCGAAACCGCCTACGAGCAGTACTTC CASSLGAPETAYEQYF
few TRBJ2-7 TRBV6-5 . TGTGCCAGCAGTTACGCCCAAGGGTACGAGCAGTACTTC CASSYAQGYEQYF
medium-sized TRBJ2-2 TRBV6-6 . TGTGCCAGCAGTTATGAGGCAGTAGGGGAGCTGTTTTTT CASSYEAVGELFF
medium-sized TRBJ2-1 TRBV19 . TGTGCCAGTAGTATAACAGGGTGGAATGAGCAGTTCTTC CASSITGWNEQFF
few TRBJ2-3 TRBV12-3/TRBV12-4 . TGTGCCAGCAGTCCCGAGCGGATGTCTAGCACAGATACGCAGTATTTT CASSPERMSSTDTQYF
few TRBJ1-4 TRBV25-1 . TGTGCCAGCAGTGACCCCTCCCCCGGGGTTAATGAAAAACTGTTTTTT CASSDPSPGVNEKLFF
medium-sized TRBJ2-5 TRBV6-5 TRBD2 TGTGCCAGCAGAGAGACTAGCGGGTTGTACCAAGAGACCCAGTACTTC CASRETSGLYQETQYF
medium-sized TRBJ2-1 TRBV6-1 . TGTGCCAGCAGGCCGGACAGCGTCAATGAGCAGTTCTTC CASRPDSVNEQFF
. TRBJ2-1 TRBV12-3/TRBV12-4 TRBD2 TGTGCCAGCAGTCCTGGGACTAGCAAATACAATGAGCAGTTCTTC CASSPGTSKYNEQFF
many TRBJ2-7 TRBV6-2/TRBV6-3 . TGTGCCAGCAGTCTCAAGGTGCGCTCCTACGAGCAGTACTTC CASSLKVRSYEQYF
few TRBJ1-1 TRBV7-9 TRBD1 TGTGCCAGCAGCCACTCCCCGGACAGGCTTTTTGACACTGAAGCTTTCTTT CASSHSPDRLFDTEAFF
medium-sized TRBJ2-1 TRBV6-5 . TGTGCCAGCAGTTACCTCGAGGGGTCCGAAGACAATGAGCAGTTCTTC CASSYLEGSEDNEQFF
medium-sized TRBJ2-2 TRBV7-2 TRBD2 TGTGCCAGCAGCAACAAAGCGGGGATCGCGAACACCGGGGAGCTGTTTTTT CASSNKAGIANTGELFF
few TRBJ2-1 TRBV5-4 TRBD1 TGTGCCAGCAGCCCGGGACAGGACCTCGAATCCTACAATGAGCAGTTCTTC CASSPGQDLESYNEQFF
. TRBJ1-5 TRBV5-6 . TGTGCCAGCAGCCCCGGACCCAATCAGCCCCAGCATTTT CASSPGPNQPQHF
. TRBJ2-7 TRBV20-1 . TGCAGTGCACATAAGGGCCTGTACGAGCAGTACTTC CSAHKGLYEQYF
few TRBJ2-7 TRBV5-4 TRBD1 TGTGCCAGCAGCTCGACCGGGACAGGGGTTTACGAGCAGTACTTC CASSSTGTGVYEQYF
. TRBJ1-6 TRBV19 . TGTGCCAGTAGCGAATCCCCCCCGAATTATAATTCACCCCTCCACTTT CASSESPPNYNSPLHF
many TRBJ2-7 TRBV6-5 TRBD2 TGTGCCAGCAGTTACTACGCGGGAGGGCCGGGCGAGCAGTACTTC CASSYYAGGPGEQYF
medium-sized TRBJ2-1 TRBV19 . TGTGCCAGTAGTATTTCGGACAGAGAGTACAATGAGCAGTTCTTC CASSISDREYNEQFF
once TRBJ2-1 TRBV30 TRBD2 TGTGCCTGGGCCCTGGATAGCGGGAACAATGAGCAGTTCTTC CAWALDSGNNEQFF
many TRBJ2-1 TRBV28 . TGTGCCAGCAGCCCAGGGAATGAGCAGTTCTTC CASSPGNEQFF
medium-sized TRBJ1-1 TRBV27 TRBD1 TGTGCCAGCAGTTCGACAGGGATGAACACTGAAGCTTTCTTT CASSSTGMNTEAFF
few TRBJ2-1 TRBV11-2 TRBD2 TGTGCCAGCAGCTCTTACACTAGCGGGGCAAATTACAATGAGCAGTTCTTC CASSSYTSGANYNEQFF
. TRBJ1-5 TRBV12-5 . TGTGCCAGCAGTGAAGCAGGGATCAGCAATCAGCCCCAGCATTTT CASSEAGISNQPQHF
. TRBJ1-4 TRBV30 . TGTGCCTGGAGTTTGGCAGGGAGGGATGAAAAACTGTTTTTT CAWSLAGRDEKLFF
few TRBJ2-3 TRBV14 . TGTGCCAGCAGCCAAGATGGACTAACGGCAGATACGCAGTATTTT CASSQDGLTADTQYF
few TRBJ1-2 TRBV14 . TGTGCCAGCAGCCAAGGCATTACTAACTATGGCTACACCTTC CASSQGITNYGYTF
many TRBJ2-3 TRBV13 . TGTGCCAGCAGCTTACTTCGGGACACAGATACGCAGTATTTT CASSLLRDTDTQYF
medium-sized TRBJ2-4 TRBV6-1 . TGTGCCAGCAGTGAAATAGGGGATAAACAGTACTTC CASSEIGDKQYF
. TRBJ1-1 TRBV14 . TGTGCCAGCAGGCACGGGATCCGGGGTGAAGCTTTCTTT CASRHGIRGEAFF
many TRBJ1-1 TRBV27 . TGTGCCAGCAGTTTTCGGGGTGGGAACACTGAAGCTTTCTTT CASSFRGGNTEAFF
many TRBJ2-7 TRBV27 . TGTGCCAGCAGCCCCACAGGGTCCGAGCAGTACTTC CASSPTGSEQYF
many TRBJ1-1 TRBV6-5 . TGTGCCAGCCGGGGGGACGCTGAAGCTTTCTTT CASRGDAEAFF
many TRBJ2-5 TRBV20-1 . TGCAGTGCTAGAGCGGGTGATGGGCAAGAGACCCAGTACTTC CSARAGDGQETQYF
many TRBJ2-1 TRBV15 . TGTGCCACCCGCCCGGAGGGAAACAATGAGCAGTTCTTC CATRPEGNNEQFF
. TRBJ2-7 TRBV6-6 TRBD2 TGTGCCAGCAGTTCCTCGGGGGGGATCGACGAGCAGTACTTC CASSSSGGIDEQYF
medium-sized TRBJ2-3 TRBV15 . TGTGCCACCAGCAGAGCCCGCGGGAGCACAGATACGCAGTATTTT CATSRARGSTDTQYF
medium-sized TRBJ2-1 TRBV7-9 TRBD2 TGTGCCAGCAGCGAGGAGCGGGAGAGCCCATTCAATGAGCAGTTCTTC CASSEERESPFNEQFF
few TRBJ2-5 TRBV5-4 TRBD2 TGTGCCAGCAGCTTGGATTCTAGCGGGAGTGTACTAGAGACCCAGTACTTC CASSLDSSGSVLETQYF
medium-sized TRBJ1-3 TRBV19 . TGTGCCAGTAGTATCACTGGCTCTGGAAACACCATATATTTT CASSITGSGNTIYF
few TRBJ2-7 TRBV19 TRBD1 TGTGCCAGTAGCAGGGACAGTCCTTACGAGCAGTACTTC CASSRDSPYEQYF